This T cell receptor beta chain was recorded in a study of naive and memory T cell subsets. General study points: Findings for naive and memory subsets could not be checked against ground truth.

Cells stained for CD3, CD4, CD8, CD45RA and CD27 were sorted into four subsets. Both TRBC1 and TRBC2 were covered by a beta constant-region primer of two equimolar oligonucleotides. The ligated cDNA underwent four PCR rounds using SP2 and nested alpha and beta constant-region primers. MiXCR, applied by TCRdb to the UMI-ligation and nested PCR reads, yields one record per CDR3 protein. The table shows tens of thousands of distinct CDR3 sequences, with 15% to 20% occurring only once. With respect to this clonotype: Its antigen is still unknown.

The CDR3 extends over 16 amino acids. V shed 2 bases and J shed 1 base, with 15 bases lying between them. CDR1 is MDHEN and CDR2 is SYDVKM in the germline V gene. The gene calls are TRBV28 and TRBJ2-7; D remains ambiguous. Sequencing used effector memory CD4+ T cells from blood. Subset meaning: effector memory, CD45RA- CD27-. This receptor was taken from a human donor in good health. DNA for the CDR3: TGTGCCAGCAGTTTACACATTGGTATGGGGTCCTACGAGCAGTACTTC. It encodes CASSLHIGMGSYEQYF. Supplemented by reference TRBV28 and TRBJ2-7, the full variable domain reads DVKVTQSSRYLVKRTGEKVFLECVQDMDHENMFWYRQDPGLGLRLIYFSYDVKMKEKGDIPEGYSVSREKKERFSLILESASTNQTSMYLCASSLHIGMGSYEQYFGPGTRLTVT.